These 22 T cell receptor beta chains were all obtained from the same sample, sequenced in a study of blood T cell repertoires in COVID-19. Data came from immunoSEQ multiplex PCR; TCRdb stores just in-frame clones and leaves some out. This sample has 250,000 to 350,000 clones, with 70% to 90% found just once. Sequencing was performed on PBMCs or T cells enriched from blood (not recorded which). The origin of the receptors is a woman in her thirties who had recovered from COVID-19.

The chain recombines TRBV11-2 with TRBJ1-1; the D is unclear. Germline CDR1 is SGHAT and CDR2 is FQNNGV. This CDR3 region has 15 residues. Trimming stripped 2 bases from V and 3 bases from J, with 13 bases between. The CDR3 region is CASSLWAGSDTEAFF. CDR3 nucleotide sequence: TGTGCCAGCAGCTTATGGGCGGGTTCCGACACTGAAGCTTTCTTT.

The V call is TRBV4-2, the J call TRBJ1-2; D not certain. V lost 1 base to trimming and J lost 5 bases, with 11 bases between them. Germline V gene data show CDR1 as LGHNA and CDR2 as YNFKEQ. The CDR3 is made up of 14 amino acids. The CDR3 here is CASSQGSGEYGYTF. For the CDR3, the DNA is TGTGCCAGCAGCCAAGGTTCCGGGGAATATGGCTACACCTTC.

J is TRBJ1-1 and V is TRBV7-2; TRBD1 aligns across 8 bases. Germline lookup yields CDR1 SGHTA and CDR2 FQGNSA. J was trimmed by 8 bases and V by 3 bases; bases with no gene match: 2. The CDR3 has 12 amino acids. The CDR3 bases are TGTGCCAGCAGCTTGAGGACAGGGGAAGCTTTCTTT. It specifies CASSLRTGEAFF.

The chain links TRBV5-1 to TRBJ2-7; TRBD1 agrees at 8 bases. The germline V gene has CDR1 SGHRS and CDR2 YFSETQ. CDR3 length equals 14 residues. The V gene end was trimmed by 4 bases and the J gene end by 3 bases; junction bases not matched to a gene: 6. CDR3 DNA sequence: TGCGCCAGCAGCACAGGGACAGGCGACTACGAGCAGTACTTC. The encoded protein is CASSTGTGDYEQYF.

The chain uses TRBV27 and TRBJ1-1, with 9 bases that match TRBD1. Germline V gives CDR1 MNHEY, CDR2 SMNVEV (reference sequence). The CDR3 extends over 16 amino acids. Trimming removed 7 bases from V and 0 bases from J; junction bases left unmatched: 9. The CDR3 DNA sequence: TGTGCCAGCAATAGGGACAGGGTCAGCATGAACACTGAAGCTTTCTTT. It yields the protein CASNRDRVSMNTEAFF.

This chain uses TRBV11-2 with TRBJ1-1; D is unresolved. The CDR3 loop spans 14 amino acids. Germline V CDR1 and CDR2: SGHAT, FQNNGV. Trimming took off 5 bases at V and 4 bases at J, with 14 bases between the two ends. The CDR3 protein is CASSTSRERTEAFF. In DNA, the CDR3 is TGTGCCAGCAGCACGAGCCGGGAACGCACTGAAGCTTTCTTT.

The V and J genes are TRBV3-1 (or the pseudogene TRBV3-2) and TRBJ1-1, with D possibly being TRBD1 (6 bases). Between the trimmed V and J ends, which lost 2 bases and 4 bases, there was a span of 11 bases. Germline values: CDR1 LGHDT, CDR2 YNNKEL (reference sequence). The CDR3 is made up of 14 amino acids. The CDR3: CASSQLQGGTEAFF. In DNA, the CDR3 is TGTGCCAGCAGCCAATTACAGGGCGGCACTGAAGCTTTCTTT.

The chain employs TRBV19 and TRBJ1-5; TRBD1 matches 8 bases. The CDR3 runs to 13 residues. With 6 bases clipped from V and 5 bases from J, the junction kept 3 bases outside the gene matches. Germline V gives CDR1 LNHDA, CDR2 SQIVND (reference sequence). The CDR3 region has the DNA TGTGCCAGTAGCGTGACAGGGGATCAGCCCCAGCATTTT. This codes for CASSVTGDQPQHF. Variable domain in full (rest from reference TRBV19 and TRBJ1-5): DGGITQSPKYLFRKEGQNVTLSCEQNLNHDAMYWYRQDPGQGLRLIYYSQIVNDFQKGDIAEGYSVSREKKESFPLTVTSAQKNPTAFYLCASSVTGDQPQHFGDGTRLSIL.

This clone was counted once. The chain carries TRBV30 and TRBJ2-7; 10 nucleotides agree with TRBD1. CDR3 length: 14 residues. The trim removed 3 bases at V and 6 bases at J, leaving 8 bases unmatched. CDR1 is GTSNPN, CDR2 SVGIG, per germline (reference sequence). The DNA for the CDR3 is TGTGCCTGGAGCCGGGGGGGGACAGGGGTCGAGCAGTACTTC. This encodes CAWSRGGTGVEQYF.

The V gene is TRBV9, the J gene TRBJ1-2; 7 bases line up with TRBD1. The ends lost 0 bases at V and 4 bases at J; junction bases unmatched: 3. Germline V gene sequence: CDR1 SGDLS, CDR2 YYNGEE. The CDR3 sequence is 14 residues long. Here the CDR3 DNA reads TGTGCCAGCAGCGTAGAGGCAGGGGGCTATGGCTACACCTTC. Amino acids: CASSVEAGGYGYTF.

This clone was detected only once. The V call is TRBV18, the J call TRBJ1-2; tentatively, D is TRBD1 (6 bases). CDR3 length: 16 residues. Trimming cost V 3 bases and J 6 bases, with 20 bases left between them. Germline values: CDR1 KGHSH, CDR2 LQKENI. The CDR3 region has the DNA TGTGCCAGCTCACCCCCCGACAGGCCCCCCGTGGATGGCTACACCTTC. Its protein is CASSPPDRPPVDGYTF.

This clone was seen repeatedly, ten times or more. V is TRBV27 and J is TRBJ2-1; 10 bases line up with TRBD1. This CDR3 has 18 amino acids. Germline V gives CDR1 MNHEY, CDR2 SMNVEV (reference sequence). V lost 5 bases to trimming and J lost 12 bases; unmatched junction nucleotides: 22. As DNA, the CDR3 is TGTGCCAGCAGTCCCCTGACAGGGGGCCCCACATCTAAGACAGTGCAGTTCTTC. Translating it yields CASSPLTGGPTSKTVQFF.

The chain combines TRBV19 with TRBJ2-5; 10 bases agree with TRBD2. The CDR3 loop spans 16 amino acids. Germline-derived CDR1 and CDR2 are LNHDA and SQIVND (reference sequence). The V and J ends lost 4 bases and 9 bases, in that order; junction bases with no gene match: 14. The CDR3, as DNA: TGTGCCAGTAGTACCGAAGCGGGGGGGCCCCCAGGGGCCCAGTACTTC. Encoded protein: CASSTEAGGPPGAQYF.

This clone occurred once. V is TRBV30 and J is TRBJ2-7, with D perhaps matching TRBD2 (5 bases). Germline loops: CDR1 GTSNPN, CDR2 SVGIG (reference sequence). The CDR3 covers 16 residues. Trimming pared 0 bases from V and 6 bases from J, leaving 21 bases between. The CDR3 loop is CAWSVRAIGVGAEQYF. The CDR3, as DNA: TGTGCCTGGAGTGTAAGGGCTATCGGGGTTGGCGCCGAGCAGTACTTC.

This clone was counted a single time. In the same sample, other DNA sequences code for this CDR3. V and J are TRBV3-1 (or the pseudogene TRBV3-2) and TRBJ1-5; the D gene is possibly TRBD1 (6 bases). In germline, CDR1 is LGHDT, CDR2 YNNKEL (reference sequence). V dropped 5 bases and J dropped 4 bases, with 9 bases sitting between them. CDR3 size: 13 residues. The CDR3 nucleotides are TGTGCCAGCAGCGCTCAGGGGAATCAGCCCCAGCATTTT. This sequence encodes CASSAQGNQPQHF.

This sequence joins TRBV4-1 and TRBJ1-1, with a possible D match to TRBD1 (5 bases). Per the germline V gene, CDR1 is MGHRA and CDR2 is YSYEKL. The CDR3 is 14 residues long. Trimming shortened V by 5 bases and J by 5 bases, and 15 bases separated the two germline ends. The CDR3 DNA reads TGCGCCAGCAGCGCTGGTCGGGGGGATACTGAAGCTTTCTTT. It codes for CASSAGRGDTEAFF.

The V and J genes are TRBV6-4 and TRBJ2-1, with 12 bases matching TRBD2. Germline CDR1 MRHNA, CDR2 SNTAGT. CDR3 size: 15 residues. Trimming took 2 bases from V and 4 from J; bases not matched to a gene: 0. The CDR3 protein is CASSDGTSGYNEQFF. Written as DNA, the CDR3 is TGTGCCAGCAGTGACGGGACTAGCGGGTACAATGAGCAGTTCTTC.

V and J are TRBV6-4 and TRBJ2-3; weak D call: TRBD1 (6 bases). The CDR3 has 14 residues. Germline V lookup: CDR1 MRHNA, CDR2 SNTAGT. Deletions cut 4 bases from V and 0 bases from J, with 8 bases between. CDR3 loop: CASSGTASTDTQYF. The CDR3 DNA reads as TGTGCCAGCAGTGGGACAGCTAGCACAGATACGCAGTATTTT.

The genes are TRBV19 and TRBJ1-6; maybe TRBD1 (5 bases). The CDR3 consists of 16 residues. Per the germline V gene, CDR1 is LNHDA and CDR2 is SQIVND (reference sequence). Trimming pared 3 bases from V and 1 base from J, leaving 10 bases between. The CDR3 DNA sequence: TGTGCCAGTAGTATCACAGGAGAATCCTATAATTCACCCCTCCACTTT. This gives the protein CASSITGESYNSPLHF.

The V call is TRBV7-2, the J call TRBJ2-7; tentative D call: TRBD2 (5 bases). Germline values: CDR1 SGHTA, CDR2 FQGNSA. CDR3 length: 14 residues. Between the trimmed V and J ends, which lost 5 bases and 0 bases, there was a span of 11 bases. The CDR3 loop reads CASSITGNSYEQYF. The CDR3, as DNA: TGTGCCAGCAGCATCACCGGGAACTCCTACGAGCAGTACTTC.

The genes are TRBV9 and TRBJ2-5; 7 bases line up with TRBD1. Germline CDR1 reads SGDLS; CDR2 reads YYNGEE. CDR3 size: 16 residues. V lost 3 bases to trimming and J lost 5 bases; unmatched junction nucleotides: 13. As DNA, the CDR3 is TGTGCCAGCAGCGGGGGGACAGCTGCATTCTTGGAGACCCAGTACTTC. Translated: CASSGGTAAFLETQYF.

The chain uses TRBV29-1 and TRBJ1-3, with no clear D. The CDR3 length is 13 residues. Trimming shortened V by 2 bases and J by 4 bases, and 9 bases separated the two germline ends. Germline CDR1 and CDR2: SQVTM and ANQGSEA. The CDR3 bases are TGCAGCGTTGAACTCCTCTCCGGAAACACCATATATTTT. This gives the protein CSVELLSGNTIYF.